These T cell receptor beta chains were read from a single sample in a study of Graves' ophthalmopathy and Graves' hyperthyroidism. TCRdb called the multiplex PCR reads again in MiXCR, with one record for every CDR3 protein. The table includes about 220,000 distinct CDR3 sequences, 20% to 25% detected once. The sequencing input was peripheral blood. The receptors come from a woman aged 45-65 years with Graves' ophthalmopathy. The CDR3 runs from the conserved cysteine through the conserved F or W. The order of the fields is D gene, J gene, V gene, clone size, CDR3 protein, CDR3 DNA. A D gene is named only where the DNA matches it firmly. Expanded clones are given a class, and other clones once, few, many or no size at all.

>-|TRBJ2-7|TRBV5-1|-
CASSFHSGSYEQYF
TGCGCCAGCAGCTTCCATAGCGGCTCCTACGAGCAGTACTTC
>-|TRBJ2-7|TRBV20-1|many
CSARDRSQGYEQYF
TGCAGTGCTAGAGATAGGTCGCAGGGCTACGAGCAGTACTTC
>-|TRBJ2-3|TRBV19|few
CASNQFRTDTQYF
TGTGCCAGTAATCAGTTCAGAACAGATACGCAGTATTTT
>TRBD1|TRBJ1-1|TRBV2|many
CASSVSTGRAEAFF
TGTGCCAGCAGTGTGTCGACAGGGCGTGCTGAAGCTTTCTTT
>-|TRBJ1-1|TRBV5-1|many
CASSLGLDQNTEAFF
TGCGCCAGCAGCTTGGGTCTGGACCAAAACACTGAAGCTTTCTTT
>-|TRBJ2-6|TRBV28|many
CASSLTLDVLTF
TGTGCCAGCAGTTTAACCCTCGACGTCCTGACTTTC
>TRBD1|TRBJ2-7|TRBV18|many
CASSPPGGVYHEQYF
TGTGCCAGCTCACCCCCAGGGGGAGTGTACCACGAGCAGTACTTC
>TRBD2|TRBJ2-7|TRBV11-2|many
CASSLDWTSGGSSYEQYF
TGTGCCAGCAGCTTAGATTGGACTAGCGGGGGGAGCTCCTACGAGCAGTACTTC
>-|TRBJ2-6|TRBV6-5|few
CASSYGRSSGANVLTF
TGTGCCAGCAGCTACGGACGATCCTCTGGGGCCAACGTCCTGACTTTC
>TRBD2|TRBJ2-7|TRBV6-5|many
CASRRLAGGRYEQYF
TGTGCCAGCAGACGACTAGCGGGAGGGAGGTACGAGCAGTACTTC
>TRBD1|TRBJ1-3|TRBV20-1|-
CSAPDRNSGNTIYF
TGCAGTGCTCCGGACAGGAACTCTGGAAACACCATATATTTT
>-|TRBJ1-5|TRBV19|many
CASSIGGYSNQPQHF
TGTGCCAGTAGTATAGGGGGATATAGCAATCAGCCCCAGCATTTT
>-|TRBJ1-1|TRBV5-1|many
CASSTWGLNTEAFF
TGCGCCAGCAGCACTTGGGGATTGAACACTGAAGCTTTCTTT
>-|TRBJ1-5|TRBV12-3/TRBV12-4|many
CASSFFAGIQPQHF
TGTGCCAGCAGTTTTTTTGCTGGGATCCAGCCCCAGCATTTT
>-|TRBJ1-5|TRBV27|many
CASSLQFPGQQPGQPQHF
TGTGCCAGCAGTTTACAGTTCCCGGGACAACAACCGGGTCAGCCCCAGCATTTT
>-|TRBJ1-1|TRBV29-1|many
CSADSGREAFF
TGCAGCGCAGACAGTGGGCGAGAAGCTTTCTTT
>-|TRBJ1-5|TRBV27|-
CASSLAAMGNQPQHF
TGTGCCAGCAGTCTGGCAGCAATGGGCAATCAGCCCCAGCATTTT
>-|TRBJ2-5|TRBV15|many
CATSRAGEAQYF
TGTGCCACCAGCAGGGCCGGGGAGGCCCAGTACTTC
>-|TRBJ2-7|TRBV6-2/TRBV6-3|-
CATSLGPSYEQYF
TGTGCCACCTCCCTTGGGCCCTCCTACGAGCAGTACTTC
>-|TRBJ2-7|TRBV6-2/TRBV6-3|many
CASSSDRLNDEQYF
TGTGCCAGCAGCTCCGACAGGCTGAACGACGAGCAGTACTTC
>TRBD1|TRBJ2-5|TRBV6-5|-
CASSTPTGGTETQYF
TGTGCCAGCAGTACTCCGACAGGGGGCACAGAGACCCAGTACTTC
>-|TRBJ1-1|TRBV19|-
CASSILPGTEAFF
TGTGCCAGTAGTATCCTCCCAGGGACTGAAGCTTTCTTT
>-|TRBJ1-1|TRBV29-1|many
CSALSSLNTEAFF
TGCAGCGCCCTCTCCTCACTGAACACTGAAGCTTTCTTT